In its sample, the clone carrying this TCR beta chain was seen a few times. The data were taken from a study of blood T cell repertoires in COVID-19. Study overall: Acute and convalescent COVID-19 samples came from the United States, Italy and Spain. Sources were T cells, B-cell-depleted T cells, or PBMCs; the material itself was cDNA or gDNA.

Trimming took 5 bases from V and 3 from J; bases not matched to a gene: 1. Germline CDR1 reads LNHDA; CDR2 reads SQIVND (reference sequence). This CDR3 comprises 13 residues. Authors' data handling: Nucleated cell counts were estimated from reference gene primer amplification. TCRdb's table, derived via immunoSEQ multiplex PCR, lists solely in-frame clones and lacks some. The V and J calls and clone size are taken from that table; D and trimming were inferred from the DNA. Of approximately 250,000 clones in the sample, roughly 80% were seen once. The chain has TRBV19 and TRBJ2-7; TRBD1 agrees at 10 bases. Sample: peripheral blood. The receptor was isolated from a man between 60 and 75 years old who had recovered from COVID-19. The CDR3 loop is CASSGTGVYEQYF. For the CDR3, the DNA is TGTGCCAGTAGTGGGACAGGGGTCTACGAGCAGTACTTC. Complete variable domain (other parts from reference TRBV19 and TRBJ2-7): DGGITQSPKYLFRKEGQNVTLSCEQNLNHDAMYWYRQDPGQGLRLIYYSQIVNDFQKGDIAEGYSVSREKKESFPLTVTSAQKNPTAFYLCASSGTGVYEQYFGPGTRLTVT.